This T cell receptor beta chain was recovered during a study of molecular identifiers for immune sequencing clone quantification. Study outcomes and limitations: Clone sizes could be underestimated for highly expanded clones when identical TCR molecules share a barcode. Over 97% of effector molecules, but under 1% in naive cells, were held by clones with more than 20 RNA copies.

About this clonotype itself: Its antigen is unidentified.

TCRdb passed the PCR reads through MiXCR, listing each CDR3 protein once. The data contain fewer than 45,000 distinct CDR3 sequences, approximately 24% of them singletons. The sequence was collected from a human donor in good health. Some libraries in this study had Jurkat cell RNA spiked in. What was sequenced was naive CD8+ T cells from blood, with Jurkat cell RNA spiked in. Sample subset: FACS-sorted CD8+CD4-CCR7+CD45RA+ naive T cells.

CDR3 sequence (DNA): TGCGCCAGCAGTGATCCTAGCGGGGGGGCCGAACCCCAGTATTTT. Translation gives CASSDPSGGAEPQYF. The chain recombines TRBV10-1 with TRBJ2-3, with 12 nucleotides matching TRBD2. The germline CDR1 and CDR2 sequences are WNHNN and SYGVQD (reference sequence). The CDR3 length is 15 residues. With 3 bases clipped from V and 12 bases from J, the junction kept 10 bases outside the gene matches.